The clone carrying this T cell receptor (beta chain) was observed a few times. With 2 bases clipped from V and 0 bases from J, the junction kept 3 bases outside the gene matches. This CDR3 is built from 16 residues. Data came from immunoSEQ multiplex PCR; TCRdb stores just in-frame clones and leaves some out. Seen here are roughly 140,000 clones, about 93% observed once, and the top ten hold 2% to 2.5%. The sample is drawn from a study of control samples from healthy donors and cancer patients. V gene TRBV5-3 combines with J gene TRBJ2-1; TRBD2 matches 9 bases. TRBV5-3 is an ORF for which the function is uncertain. What was sequenced was blood. The sequence came from a man between 50 and 59 years old in good health. The CDR3 nucleotides are TGTGCCAGAAGCTTAAGGCGGGAGGGCTCCTACAATGAGCAGTTCTTC. This sequence encodes CARSLRREGSYNEQFF.